The 5 T cell receptor beta chains presented below share a single source sample, sequenced in a study of glioma-infiltrating T cells. Amplification of TCR alpha and beta CDR3 regions from RNA used iRepertoire nested multiplex PCR. Via MiXCR, TCRdb re-called the multiplex PCR reads, giving one row per CDR3 protein. The sample lists over 100,000 distinct CDR3 sequences, 20% to 25% occurring once. The sample was glioma tissue, nonneoplastic brain tissue, or PBMCs (not recorded which). The receptors were gathered from a human donor with low-grade glioma or glioblastoma, undergoing nonglioma brain surgery, or in good health (not recorded which).

The chain uses TRBV30 and TRBJ1-1; no clear D. V lost 1 base and J 11 bases, leaving 8 bases between the germline ends. Germline V lookup: CDR1 GTSNPN, CDR2 SVGIG (reference sequence). The CDR3 runs to 10 residues. Written as DNA, the CDR3 is TGTGCCTGGAGTGCCCACCGGGCTTTCTTT. Translating gives CAWSAHRAFF.

Remarks on this clonotype: One junction end does not reproduce the germline sequence, and a read error may be involved. The genes are TRBV6-5 and TRBJ2-1; 8 bases are shared with TRBD2. Looked up from germline, CDR1 is MNHEY and CDR2 is SVGAGI. The CDR3 length is 15 residues. CDR3 sequence reads: CASSYSTSVSNELFF. The CDR3 DNA reads TGTGCCAGCAGTTACTCGACTAGCGTGAGCAATGAGCTGTTCTTC.

There are many counts of this clonotype. V is TRBV20-1 and J is TRBJ2-3; TRBD1 matches 10 bases. This CDR3 contains 13 residues. The V segment lost 6 bases and the J segment 3 bases; nucleotides outside the gene matches: 3. Germline V lookup: CDR1 DFQATT, CDR2 SNEGSKA (reference sequence). CDR3 residues: CSARQGATDTQYF. The CDR3 bases are TGCAGTGCCAGACAGGGGGCAACAGATACGCAGTATTTT.

This clonotype was seen ten or more times. DNA for the CDR3: TGCAGTGCTGAAAGATTTCAGGGGGTCGGCTACGAGCAGTACTTC. It specifies CSAERFQGVGYEQYF. The gene calls are TRBV20-1 and TRBJ2-7; 7 bases agree with TRBD1. CDR3 length: 15 residues. V lost 5 bases to trimming and J lost 3 bases; unmatched junction nucleotides: 13. Germline V lookup: CDR1 DFQATT, CDR2 SNEGSKA (reference sequence).

This clonotype has ten or more counts. CDR3 in amino acids: CASSGGQGTDTQYF. CDR3 nucleotide sequence: TGTGCCAGCAGCGGGGGGCAGGGGACAGATACGCAGTATTTT. V and J are TRBV6-2 or TRBV6-3 and TRBJ2-3; D may be TRBD2 (7 bases). There are 14 residues in the CDR3. The V and J ends lost 6 bases and 3 bases respectively, with 13 bases between them. Germline CDR1 and CDR2: MNHEY and SVGEGT.